Below, one T cell receptor beta chain is given with its context. This clonotype occurred once. Its antigen is still unknown. No clone much larger than this one lies a single base away; base qualities are absent. One read amounts to weak evidence. RNA was extracted using the RNeasy kit, and about 0.45 to 1 ug of the RNA was reverse transcribed with random hexamers. TCR beta CDR3 regions were amplified with the immunoSEQ multiplex PCR assay covering 54 Vbeta and 13 Jbeta segments. PCR amplification bias was corrected by using a synthetic template baseline for primer optimization and computational correction. The original methods were these. Reads were annotated to V, D and J genes per IMGT and analyzed with immunoSEQ Analyzer, keeping only productive sequences. To calculate clonality, Shannon entropy was normalized by log2 of the number of productive unique sequences and then subtracted from one. For each patient and control, public and private clones were evaluated within the 100 most prevalent clones. Susac-specific clones were defined as absent from healthy and MS cohorts, about 1,000 published viral clones and other ImmuneACCESS disease sequences. The public reads were reprocessed in TCRdb via fastp at Q25 and MiXCR, keeping in-frame beta chains. Rows matching on CDR3 protein sequence are summarized as one entry with the most common DNA and genes. The V and J calls and clone size come from TCRdb's table, not from the authors' own analysis. This sample holds about 290,000 distinct CDR3 sequences; roughly 85% were observed only once. The ten largest clones represent roughly 0.21% of the sample.

The data derive from a study of CD8 T cells in Susac syndrome (dated by TCRdb to between 2017 and 2020). Turning to the overall study: The study used repertoire sequencing to test whether antigen drove CD8+ T cell activation and differentiation in Susac syndrome. CD8+ T cell repertoire clonality was compared between over 9 healthy donors, about 14 Susac syndrome patients and fewer than 19 multiple sclerosis patients. Study-level results and caveats: The number of individuals in the TCR sequencing and HLA analysis was recognized as being relatively small.

High-throughput TCR beta sequencing profiled peripheral blood CD8+ and CD4+ T cells from healthy donors, Susac syndrome patients and multiple sclerosis patients. Multiple sclerosis controls were treatment-naive patients with stable or active relapsing-remitting disease fulfilling revised McDonald criteria. Bulk CD8+ and CD4+ T cells were purified magnetically by negative isolation, whereas CD8+ TEMRA cells were enriched by FACS. Blood was collected in EDTA tubes and processed within 24 hours, with PBMCs isolated through density gradient centrifugation. PBMCs intended for TCR sequencing were cryopreserved in liquid nitrogen and thawed later in a water bath at 37 degrees C. Purity of sorted or isolated CD4+, CD8+ and CD8+ TEMRA cells was at least 90%. The specimen was CD8+ T cells from PBMCs. The TCR comes from a human donor with multiple sclerosis.

The DNA sequence is TGTGCCAGCAGCTTAGTGTCAGGGTACGATTCTAACTATGGCTACACCTTC. This codes for CASSLVSGYDSNYGYTF. This receptor chain uses TRBV7-6 and TRBJ1-2; D gene: possibly TRBD1, on 5 matching bases. The CDR3 runs 17 residues from the cysteine to the phenylalanine. Left in the record is the CDR3 DNA by itself, 51 bases read in frame from the first base. Relative to germline, V is 1 base shorter and J is 0 bases shorter, with 15 bases between their ends. Per the germline V gene, SGHVS is the CDR1 and FNYEAQ is the CDR2.